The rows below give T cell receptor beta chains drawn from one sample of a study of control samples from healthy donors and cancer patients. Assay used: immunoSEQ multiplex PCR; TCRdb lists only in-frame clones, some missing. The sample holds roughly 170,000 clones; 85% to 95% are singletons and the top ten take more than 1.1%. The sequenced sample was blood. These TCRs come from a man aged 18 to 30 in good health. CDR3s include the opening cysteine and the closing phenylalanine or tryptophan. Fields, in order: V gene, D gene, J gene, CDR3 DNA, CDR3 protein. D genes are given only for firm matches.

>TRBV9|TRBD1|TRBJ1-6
TGTGCCAGCAGCCTGGACAGGGATTCACCCCTCCACTTT
CASSLDRDSPLHF
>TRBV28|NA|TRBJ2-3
TGTGCCAGCAGTTTAGGGGTTATAGTTGCAGATACGCAGTATTTT
CASSLGVIVADTQYF
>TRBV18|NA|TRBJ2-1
TGTGCCAGCTCACTATTAACTGTGAGCTCCTACAATGAGCAGTTCTTC
CASSLLTVSSYNEQFF
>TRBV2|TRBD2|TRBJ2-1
TGTGCCAGCAGTGGCGGGGGAACCCCCAGGAATGAGCAGTTCTTC
CASSGGGTPRNEQFF
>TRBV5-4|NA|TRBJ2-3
TGTGCCAGCAGCTTGGGTCCCCAGGGAGATACGCAGTATTTT
CASSLGPQGDTQYF
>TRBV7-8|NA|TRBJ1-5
TGTGCCAGCAGCGAGGGGGGGGTCGGCAATCAGCCCCAGCATTTT
CASSEGGVGNQPQHF
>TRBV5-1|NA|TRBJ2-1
TGCGCCAGCAGCCAAGGACAGCTGAGGGCAGCTGAGCAGTTCTTC
CASSQGQLRAAEQFF
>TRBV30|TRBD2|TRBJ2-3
TGTGCCTGGAGGGCTAGCGGTTTAGATACGCAGTATTTT
CAWRASGLDTQYF
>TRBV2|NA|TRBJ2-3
TGTGCCAGCAGTGACGGGCGGGGTAAGGATACGCAGTATTTT
CASSDGRGKDTQYF
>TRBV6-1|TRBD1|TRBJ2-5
TGTGCCAGCAGTGAAGTAGATGGGACAGGGGATGAGACCCAGTACTTC
CASSEVDGTGDETQYF
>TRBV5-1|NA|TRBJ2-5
TGCGCCAGCAGCTTGACGCTAGCTATCCAAGAGACCCAGTACTTC
CASSLTLAIQETQYF
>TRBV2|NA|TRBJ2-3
TGTGCCAGCAGTGTCCAGCAGTGGGGCACAGATACGCAGTATTTT
CASSVQQWGTDTQYF